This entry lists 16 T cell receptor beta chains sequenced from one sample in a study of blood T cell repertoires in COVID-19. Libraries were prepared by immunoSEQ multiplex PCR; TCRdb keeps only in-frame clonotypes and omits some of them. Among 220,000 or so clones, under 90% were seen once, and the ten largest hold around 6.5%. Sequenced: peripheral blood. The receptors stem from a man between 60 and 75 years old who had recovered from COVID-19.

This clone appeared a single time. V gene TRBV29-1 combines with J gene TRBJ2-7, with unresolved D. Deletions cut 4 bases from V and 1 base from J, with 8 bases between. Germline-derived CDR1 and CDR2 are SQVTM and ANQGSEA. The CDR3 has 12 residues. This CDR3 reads CSVGSYSYEQYF. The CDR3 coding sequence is TGCAGCGTTGGATCCTATTCCTACGAGCAGTACTTC.

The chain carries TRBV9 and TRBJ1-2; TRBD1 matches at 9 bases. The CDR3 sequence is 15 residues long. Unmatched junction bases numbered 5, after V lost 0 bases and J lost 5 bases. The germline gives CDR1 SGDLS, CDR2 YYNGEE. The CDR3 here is CASSVEGTGSYGYTF. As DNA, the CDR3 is TGTGCCAGCAGCGTAGAGGGGACAGGGTCGTATGGCTACACCTTC.

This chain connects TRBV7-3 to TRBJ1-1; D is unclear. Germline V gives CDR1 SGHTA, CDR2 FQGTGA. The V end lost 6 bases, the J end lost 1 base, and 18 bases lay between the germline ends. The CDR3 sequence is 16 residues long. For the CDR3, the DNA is TGTGCCAGCAGTCCCCATGGAGGAGCAGAGAACACTGAAGCTTTCTTT. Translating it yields CASSPHGGAENTEAFF.

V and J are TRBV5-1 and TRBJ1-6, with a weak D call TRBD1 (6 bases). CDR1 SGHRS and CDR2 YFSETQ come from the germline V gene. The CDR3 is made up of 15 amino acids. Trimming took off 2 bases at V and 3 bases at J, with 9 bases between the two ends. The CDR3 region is CASSFGQIYNSPLHF. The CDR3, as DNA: TGCGCCAGCAGCTTCGGACAGATCTATAATTCACCCCTCCACTTT.

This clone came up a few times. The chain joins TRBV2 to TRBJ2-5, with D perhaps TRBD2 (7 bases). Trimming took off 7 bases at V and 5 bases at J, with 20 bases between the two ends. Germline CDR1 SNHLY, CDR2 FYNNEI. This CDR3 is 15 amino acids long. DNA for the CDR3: TGTGCCAGCACCTTGGGAGGGGGGTTGGGGGAGACCCAGTACTTC. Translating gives CASTLGGGLGETQYF.

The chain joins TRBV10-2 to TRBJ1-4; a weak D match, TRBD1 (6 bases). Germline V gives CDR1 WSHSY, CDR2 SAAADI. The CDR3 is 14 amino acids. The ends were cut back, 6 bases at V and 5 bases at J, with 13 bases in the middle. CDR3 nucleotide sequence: TGCGCCAGCAGATACGGACAGCCGAATGAAAAACTGTTTTTT. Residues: CASRYGQPNEKLFF.

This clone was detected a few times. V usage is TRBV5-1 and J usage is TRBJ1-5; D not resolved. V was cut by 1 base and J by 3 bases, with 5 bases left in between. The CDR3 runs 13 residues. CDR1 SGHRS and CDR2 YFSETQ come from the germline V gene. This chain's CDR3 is CASSLRDNQPQHF. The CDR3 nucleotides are TGCGCCAGCAGCTTGCGAGACAATCAGCCCCAGCATTTT.

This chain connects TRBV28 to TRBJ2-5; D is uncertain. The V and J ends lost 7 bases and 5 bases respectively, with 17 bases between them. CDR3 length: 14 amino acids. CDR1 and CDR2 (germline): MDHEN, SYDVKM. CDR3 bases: TGTGCCAGCACTGCGATGGGTACGAGGGAGACCCAGTACTTC. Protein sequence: CASTAMGTRETQYF.

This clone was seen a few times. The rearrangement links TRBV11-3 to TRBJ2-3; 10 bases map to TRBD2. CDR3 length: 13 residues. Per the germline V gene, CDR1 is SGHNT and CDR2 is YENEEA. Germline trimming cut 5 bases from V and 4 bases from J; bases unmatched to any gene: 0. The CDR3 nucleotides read TGTGCCAGCAGCCTAGCGGGAGCAGATACGCAGTATTTT. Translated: CASSLAGADTQYF.

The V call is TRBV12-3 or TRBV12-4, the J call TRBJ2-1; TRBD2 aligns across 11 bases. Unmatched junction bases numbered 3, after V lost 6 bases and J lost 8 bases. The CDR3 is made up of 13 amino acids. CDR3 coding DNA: TGTGCCAGCAGACTAGCGGGAGTTTATGAGCAGTTCTTC. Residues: CASRLAGVYEQFF.

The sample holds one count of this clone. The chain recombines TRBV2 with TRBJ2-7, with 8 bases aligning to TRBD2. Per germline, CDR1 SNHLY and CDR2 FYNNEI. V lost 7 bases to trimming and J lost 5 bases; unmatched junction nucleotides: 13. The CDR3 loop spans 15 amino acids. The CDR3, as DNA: TGTGCCAGCAATGGGGGTTCAGCGGGAGCAAACGAGCAGTACTTC. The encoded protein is CASNGGSAGANEQYF.

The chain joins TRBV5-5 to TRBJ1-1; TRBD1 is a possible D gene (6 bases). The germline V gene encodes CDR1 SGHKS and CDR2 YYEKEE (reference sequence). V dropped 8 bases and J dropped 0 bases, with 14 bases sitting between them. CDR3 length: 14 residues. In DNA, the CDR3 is TGTGCCAGTGCGCCGGGACATATGAACACTGAAGCTTTCTTT. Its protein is CASAPGHMNTEAFF. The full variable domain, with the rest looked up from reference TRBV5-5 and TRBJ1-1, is DAGVTQSPTHLIKTRGQQVTLRCSPISGHKSVSWYQQVLGQGPQFIFQYYEKEERGRGNFPDRFSARQFPNYSSELNVNALLLGDSALYLCASAPGHMNTEAFFGQGTRLTVV.

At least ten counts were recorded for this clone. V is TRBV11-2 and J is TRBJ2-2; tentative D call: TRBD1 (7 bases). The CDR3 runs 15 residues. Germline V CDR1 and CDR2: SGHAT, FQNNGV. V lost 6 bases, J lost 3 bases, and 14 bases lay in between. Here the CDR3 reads CASRPARGDTGELFF. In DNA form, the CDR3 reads TGTGCCAGCAGACCGGCCAGGGGGGACACCGGGGAGCTGTTTTTT. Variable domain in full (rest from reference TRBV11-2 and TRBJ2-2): EAGVAQSPRYKIIEKRQSVAFWCNPISGHATLYWYQQILGQGPKLLIQFQNNGVVDDSQLPKDRFSAERLKGVDSTLKIQPAKLEDSAVYLCASRPARGDTGELFFGEGSRLTVL.

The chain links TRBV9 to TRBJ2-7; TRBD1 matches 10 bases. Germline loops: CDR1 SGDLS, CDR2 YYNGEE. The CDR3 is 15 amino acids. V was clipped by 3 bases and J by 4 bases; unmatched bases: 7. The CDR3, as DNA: TGTGCCAGCAGCGCATCGACAGGGGGCTTGTACGAGCAGTACTTC. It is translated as CASSASTGGLYEQYF.

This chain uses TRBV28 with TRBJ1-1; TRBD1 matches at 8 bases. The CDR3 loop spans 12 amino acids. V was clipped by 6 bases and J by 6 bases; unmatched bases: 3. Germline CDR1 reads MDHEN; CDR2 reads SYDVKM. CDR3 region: CASRKQGAEAFF. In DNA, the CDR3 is TGTGCCAGCAGAAAACAGGGGGCTGAAGCTTTCTTT.

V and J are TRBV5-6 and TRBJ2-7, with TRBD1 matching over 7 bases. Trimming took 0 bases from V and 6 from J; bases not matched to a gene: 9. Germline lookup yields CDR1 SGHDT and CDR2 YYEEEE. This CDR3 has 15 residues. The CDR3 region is CASSLEAGGLSEQYF. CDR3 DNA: TGTGCCAGCAGCTTGGAGGCAGGGGGTTTGAGCGAGCAGTACTTC. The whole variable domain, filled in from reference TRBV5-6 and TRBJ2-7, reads DAGVTQSPTHLIKTRGQQVTLRCSPKSGHDTVSWYQQALGQGPQFIFQYYEEEERQRGNFPDRFSGHQFPNYSSELNVNALLLGDSALYLCASSLEAGGLSEQYFGPGTRLTVT.